Presented here are 27 T cell receptor beta chains from one specimen sequenced in a study of T-cell memory formation after mild COVID-19. TCRdb re-analysed the 5' RACE reads in MiXCR, keeping a single row per CDR3 protein. The table records some 260,000 distinct CDR3 sequences, roughly 15% of them present only once. Sequenced: PBMCs or a T cell subset sorted from them (not recorded which). Receptor source: a man between 18 and 29 years old who had mild COVID-19 (a few samples of this study predate the infection). Cell type and time point are not known.

This clonotype was detected a few times. V is TRBV6-2 or TRBV6-3 and J is TRBJ2-7; D is undetermined. The ends were cut back, 4 bases at V and 4 bases at J, with 8 bases in the middle. Germline assignment: CDR1 MNHEY and CDR2 SVGEGT. The CDR3 is made up of 12 amino acids. DNA of the CDR3: TGTGCCAGCAGTTTGGGTAGGTACGAGCAGTACTTC. Its protein is CASSLGRYEQYF.

The table lists this clonotype with a few counts. This chain's CDR3 is CSARDPGQGADTQYF. CDR3 DNA: TGCAGTGCTAGAGATCCAGGACAGGGGGCAGATACGCAGTATTTT. The chain couples TRBV20-1 to TRBJ2-3, with 10 bases matching TRBD1. CDR3 length equals 15 residues. The germline gives CDR1 DFQATT, CDR2 SNEGSKA (reference sequence). The V gene end was trimmed by 0 bases and the J gene end by 4 bases; junction bases not matched to a gene: 4.

This chain joins TRBV7-2 and TRBJ2-3; 7 bases line up with TRBD1. CDR3 length equals 18 residues. The V and J ends lost 4 bases and 4 bases, in that order; junction bases with no gene match: 17. Germline assignment: CDR1 SGHTA and CDR2 FQGNSA. Here the CDR3 reads CASSSGTASADGSDTQYF. The CDR3, as DNA: TGTGCCAGCAGCTCCGGGACAGCCTCGGCCGACGGTTCAGATACGCAGTATTTT.

The genes are TRBV7-6 and TRBJ1-3; D is ambiguous. CDR3 length equals 15 residues. Trimming took 1 base from V and 0 from J, leaving 7 bases between them. Germline V gene data show CDR1 as SGHVS and CDR2 as FNYEAQ. The CDR3 reads CASSLEVDSGNTIYF. CDR3 bases: TGTGCCAGCAGCTTAGAGGTGGACTCTGGAAACACCATATATTTT.

This clonotype was observed a handful of times. The rearrangement joins TRBV7-9 to TRBJ1-6; perhaps TRBD1 as D (5 bases). The length of the CDR3 is 15 residues. Looked up from germline, CDR1 is SEHNR and CDR2 is FQNEAQ (reference sequence). The ends were cut back, 5 bases at V and 8 bases at J, with 16 bases in the middle. In nucleotides, the CDR3 is TGTGCCAGCAGCCCCTTTTTACAGGATCATTCACCCCTCCACTTT. Translation gives CASSPFLQDHSPLHF.

The J gene is TRBJ2-1, the V gene TRBV3-1; D is perhaps TRBD2 (6 bases). The CDR3 contains 13 residues. The germline V and J ends were trimmed by 4 bases and 8 bases, with 12 bases remaining between them. Germline V CDR1 and CDR2: LGHDT, YNNKEL (reference sequence). The CDR3 coding sequence is TGTGCCAGCAGCCGGACTACCATTGATGAGCAGTTCTTC. It encodes CASSRTTIDEQFF.

The V gene is TRBV6-5, the J gene TRBJ1-5; unclear D gene. The V gene lost 2 bases and the J gene lost 3 bases, with 11 bases spanning the gap. The V gene's germline CDR1 is MNHEY and CDR2 SVGAGI. The CDR3 runs 15 residues. CDR3 region: CASSYGPNPNQPQHF. Written as DNA, the CDR3 is TGTGCCAGCAGTTACGGCCCAAACCCCAATCAGCCCCAGCATTTT.

The chain couples TRBV6-5 to TRBJ2-3; D may correspond to TRBD1 or TRBD2 (6 bases each). Germline V gene lookup returns CDR1 MNHEY and CDR2 SVGAGI. The ends were cut back, 6 bases at V and 6 bases at J, with 19 bases in the middle. This CDR3 has 15 amino acids. The CDR3 DNA reads TGTGCCAGCAGCCCCCCGGGGGCCCTCGGGGATACGCAGTATTTT. This sequence encodes CASSPPGALGDTQYF.

This rearrangement joins TRBV7-9 to TRBJ2-5, with D perhaps matching TRBD2 (6 bases). Germline V lookup: CDR1 SEHNR, CDR2 FQNEAQ (reference sequence). The V end was cut by 5 bases, the J end by 5 bases, with 15 bases between. This CDR3 comprises 14 residues. The CDR3 loop reads CASSPRGGAETQYF. CDR3 nucleotide sequence: TGTGCCAGCAGCCCCCGTGGCGGGGCGGAGACCCAGTACTTC.

The chain is built from TRBV14 and TRBJ2-4, with 9 bases that match TRBD1. Germline lookup yields CDR1 SGHDN and CDR2 FVKESK. CDR3 length: 14 amino acids. V dropped 1 base and J dropped 13; count of bases not matched to a gene: 8. In DNA form, the CDR3 reads TGTGCCAGCAGCCAAGGGGGACAGGGAGTTCCCCAGTACTTC. Translation: CASSQGGQGVPQYF.

The chain joins TRBV6-6 to TRBJ2-2; TRBD2 aligns across 12 bases. V lost 5 bases and J lost 4; bases outside the gene matches: 5. CDR3 length: 16 amino acids. Germline V lookup: CDR1 MNHNY, CDR2 SVGAGI (reference sequence). DNA of the CDR3: TGTGCCAGCAGTCCTAGCGGGGGGGCCGGCACCGGGGAGCTGTTTTTT. Amino acids: CASSPSGGAGTGELFF.

The rearrangement uses TRBV28 and TRBJ1-1; TRBD1 might be the D (5 bases). The CDR3 is 12 residues long. From germline, CDR1 is MDHEN and CDR2 SYDVKM. With 6 bases removed from V and 7 bases from J, the gap between germline ends came to 12 bases. CDR3 nucleotides: TGTGCCAGCAGCTCCGGGGCAGATGAAGCTTTCTTT. Protein product: CASSSGADEAFF. The entire variable domain, with the rest obtained from reference TRBV28 and TRBJ1-1, is as follows: DVKVTQSSRYLVKRTGEKVFLECVQDMDHENMFWYRQDPGLGLRLIYFSYDVKMKEKGDIPEGYSVSREKKERFSLILESASTNQTSMYLCASSSGADEAFFGQGTRLTVV.

The V call is TRBV5-1, the J call TRBJ2-2; D is possibly TRBD1 or TRBD2 (6 bases each). Germline V gene data show CDR1 as SGHRS and CDR2 as YFSETQ. Trimming pared 2 bases from V and 5 bases from J, leaving 13 bases between. This CDR3 has 15 amino acids. CDR3 nucleotides: TGCGCCAGCAGCTTTGCTACAGGGACTACCGGGGAGCTGTTTTTT. It specifies CASSFATGTTGELFF.

The V and J genes are TRBV6-4 and TRBJ1-1; 9 bases line up with TRBD1. V lost 8 bases and J lost 6; bases outside the gene matches: 7. The CDR3 loop spans 13 amino acids. CDR1 MRHNA and CDR2 SNTAGT come from the germline V gene. CDR3 residues: CASVRQGGPEAFF. The CDR3 nucleotides read TGTGCCAGCGTACGACAGGGGGGCCCTGAAGCTTTCTTT.

This clonotype was picked up many times. The gene calls are TRBV11-2 and TRBJ2-1; 10 bases fit TRBD2. The CDR3 is made up of 14 amino acids. The germline CDR1 and CDR2 sequences are SGHAT and FQNNGV. Losses at the gene ends were 5 bases for V and 8 bases for J; bases not matched to a gene: 6. Here the CDR3 reads CASSDSGGAHEQFF. The CDR3 DNA follows: TGTGCCAGCAGCGACAGCGGGGGGGCCCATGAGCAGTTCTTC.

This rearrangement joins TRBV10-3 to TRBJ1-1; TRBD1 might be the D (5 bases). V was pared by 2 bases and J by 12 bases, with 16 bases between. Per the germline V gene, CDR1 is ENHRY and CDR2 is SYGVKD. CDR3 size: 13 residues. The CDR3 sequence is CAISEQFRDATFF. The CDR3 region has the DNA TGTGCCATCAGTGAGCAATTCCGGGACGCCACTTTCTTT.

The V gene is TRBV6-2 or TRBV6-3, the J gene TRBJ2-3; perhaps TRBD2 as D (6 bases). V was cut by 8 bases and J by 0 bases, with 24 bases left in between. The CDR3 sequence is 18 residues long. Germline assignment: CDR1 MNHEY and CDR2 SVGEGT. DNA for the CDR3: TGTGCCAGCGGGGGACTGCTTACTTTATTAAGGAGCACAGATACGCAGTATTTT. Translating it yields CASGGLLTLLRSTDTQYF.

V is TRBV5-1 and J is TRBJ2-7; no reliable D call. Trimming took off 0 bases at V and 2 bases at J, with 9 bases between the two ends. Germline loops: CDR1 SGHRS, CDR2 YFSETQ. There are 14 residues in the CDR3. The CDR3 reads CASSLGTDTYEQYF. In DNA, the CDR3 is TGCGCCAGCAGCTTGGGGACGGATACCTACGAGCAGTACTTC.

This clonotype showed up just a few times. This chain joins TRBV3-1 and TRBJ1-6; D not certain. This CDR3 has 13 residues. V was cut by 0 bases and J by 9 bases, with 6 bases left in between. Germline V gene lookup returns CDR1 LGHDT and CDR2 YNNKEL (reference sequence). This CDR3 reads CASSQEGSSPLHF. The CDR3 DNA follows: TGTGCCAGCAGCCAAGAGGGAAGTTCACCCCTCCACTTT.

This clonotype was counted a few times. The V call is TRBV5-1, the J call TRBJ1-2; possibly TRBD1 for D (6 bases). From germline, CDR1 is SGHRS and CDR2 YFSETQ. Trimming left V 1 base short and J 5 bases short, with 15 bases between. The CDR3 loop spans 15 amino acids. This CDR3 is CASSLRQDRNYGYTF. The CDR3 coding sequence is TGCGCCAGCAGCTTGCGACAGGACAGAAATTATGGCTACACCTTC. Based on the CDR3 plus reference TRBV5-1 and TRBJ1-2, the full variable domain is KAGVTQTPRYLIKTRGQQVTLSCSPISGHRSVSWYQQTPGQGLQFLFEYFSETQRNKGNFPGRFSGRQFSNSRSEMNVSTLELGDSALYLCASSLRQDRNYGYTFGSGTRLTVV.

The chain combines TRBV6-2 or TRBV6-3 with TRBJ1-5; 10 bases match TRBD1. Per the germline V gene, CDR1 is MNHEY and CDR2 is SVGEGT. The V gene end was trimmed by 6 bases and the J gene end by 7 bases; junction bases not matched to a gene: 9. The length of the CDR3 is 15 residues. The CDR3 bases are TGTGCCAGCAGGCCTCTGGACAGGGGGAACCAGCCCCAGCATTTT. Amino acids: CASRPLDRGNQPQHF.

The chain combines TRBV9 with TRBJ2-2, with D hard to call. This CDR3 is 15 amino acids long. From germline, CDR1 is SGDLS and CDR2 YYNGEE. Trimming took 3 bases from V and 0 from J, leaving 9 bases between them. Written as DNA, the CDR3 is TGTGCCAGCAGCGATCGCAGGACGAACACCGGGGAGCTGTTTTTT. It is translated as CASSDRRTNTGELFF.

This sequence joins TRBV9 and TRBJ2-5; D may be TRBD1 or TRBD2 (6 bases each). This CDR3 contains 12 residues. The germline V and J ends were trimmed by 9 bases and 4 bases, with 13 bases remaining between them. Per the germline V gene, CDR1 is SGDLS and CDR2 is YYNGEE. The CDR3 region is CAKDRGRETQYF. The CDR3 DNA is TGTGCCAAAGACCGGGGGCGAGAGACCCAGTACTTC.

V usage is TRBV4-2 and J usage is TRBJ2-1, with D possibly matching TRBD2 (5 bases). The CDR3 sequence is 14 residues long. The V gene's germline CDR1 is LGHNA and CDR2 YNFKEQ. The V end lost 0 bases, the J end lost 5 bases, and 8 bases lay between the germline ends. Here the CDR3 DNA reads TGTGCCAGCAGCCAAGAGCCCGGGGACAATGAGCAGTTCTTC. Translation: CASSQEPGDNEQFF.

This clonotype was detected a few times. This sequence joins TRBV20-1 and TRBJ2-7; 10 nucleotides align to TRBD2. The CDR3 has 15 residues. V lost 4 bases to trimming and J lost 9 bases; unmatched junction nucleotides: 15. Looked up from germline, CDR1 is DFQATT and CDR2 is SNEGSKA (reference sequence). CDR3 in DNA: TGCAGTGCTATGAACGCGGGGACTAGCGAGAACACGCAGTACTTC. Amino acids: CSAMNAGTSENTQYF.

The J gene is TRBJ1-3, the V gene TRBV6-5, with D possibly being TRBD1 (5 bases). The CDR3 totals 15 residues. The ends were cut back, 3 bases at V and 2 bases at J, with 11 bases in the middle. Germline assignment: CDR1 MNHEY and CDR2 SVGAGI. CDR3 nucleotide sequence: TGTGCCAGCAGTTATTTGGGGGGAACTGGAAACACCATATATTTT. It is translated as CASSYLGGTGNTIYF.

This clonotype was found a few times. The V and J genes are TRBV7-2 and TRBJ1-2; D gene uncertain. This CDR3 is 13 amino acids long. Trimming took 5 bases from V and 0 from J, leaving 7 bases between them. Germline V gene lookup returns CDR1 SGHTA and CDR2 FQGNSA. The CDR3, as DNA: TGTGCCAGCAGCCAAGATGCTAACTATGGCTACACCTTC. Protein sequence: CASSQDANYGYTF.